This T cell receptor beta chain emerged from a study of cytomegalovirus exposure and HLA in healthy donors. Overall study context: HLA-typed donors were the source of approximately 88 million unique TCRs held in an early data release.

Germline CDR1 is SGHTA and CDR2 is FQGNSA. Trimming at V came to 3 bases and at J to 5 bases, leaving 6 bases not matched to a gene. This CDR3 region has 14 residues. Each donor's status was that of a healthy bone marrow donor. As for this clone: Antigen specificity is unknown.

Overall study results and limits: In a later analysis, several top co-occurrence clusters appeared linked to parvovirus B19, influenza, CMV and Epstein-Barr virus.

60 Vbeta and 13 Jbeta primers were used in PCR. As handled by the study authors: The authors later counted roughly 87 million unique TCR beta chains, about 11 million of them shared. Sequenced by immunoSEQ multiplex PCR; TCRdb stores in-frame clones only, minus some. Clonal size and the V and J genes are those of that table, whereas D and trimming came from the DNA. The sample totals approximately 30,000 clones. This chain links TRBV7-2 with TRBJ2-7, with 8 bases lining up with TRBD1. The source is a woman aged 40 to 50 in good health and CMV-seropositive. The sample was PBMCs. CDR3 protein: CASSFFAGGNEQYF. CDR3 nucleotides: TGTGCCAGCAGCTTCTTCGCAGGGGGCAACGAGCAGTACTTC.